This TCR beta chain was sequenced during a study of blood T cell repertoires in COVID-19. Overall study context: Acute and convalescent COVID-19 specimens originated in the United States, Italy and Spain. Sources were T cells, B-cell-depleted T cells, or PBMCs; the material itself was cDNA or gDNA.

This CDR3 contains 15 residues. Trimming took 5 bases from V and 2 from J, leaving 14 bases between them. Per germline, CDR1 LNHDA and CDR2 SQIVND (reference sequence). As processed by the authors: For nucleated cells, counts were estimated from reference gene primer amplification. The method was immunoSEQ multiplex PCR; TCRdb's version includes in-frame clones alone and lacks a portion of them. V and J calls and clone size are as listed in that table; D and trimming were resolved from the DNA. The data contain some 83,000 clones, more than 75% of them seen just once; the ten biggest clones take up 7% to 9%.

V usage is TRBV19 and J usage is TRBJ2-3, with D maybe TRBD1 (5 bases). The receptor comes from an elderly man with active or convalescent COVID-19. Specimen: peripheral blood. The CDR3 bases are TGTGCCAGTAGTCTCAGCCAGGGTATCACAGATACGCAGTATTTT. It codes for CASSLSQGITDTQYF.